These 25 T cell receptor beta chains were all obtained from the same sample, sequenced in a study of cytomegalovirus exposure and HLA in healthy donors (dated by TCRdb to 2017 to 2019). Libraries were built with the immunoSEQ multiplex PCR assay. The multiplex PCR relied on a mix of 60 forward primers for TCR Vbeta segments and 13 reverse primers for TCR Jbeta segments. TCRdb limited this immuneACCESS table to in-frame rearrangements with V and J called. A share of clones is missing; checked studies link under half to unresolved V genes, and the rest is unexplained. The table held for this sample gives 150,000 to 200,000 clones. The ten largest account for approximately 0.74% of the sample. What was sequenced was PBMCs. Every receptor here comes from a boy younger than 18 in good health and CMV-seronegative.

The rearrangement joins TRBV7-2 to TRBJ1-6, with D unclear. The CDR3 loop spans 18 amino acids. The V gene's germline CDR1 is SGHTA and CDR2 FQGNSA. Trimming removed 2 bases from V and 0 bases from J, with 14 bases in between. The DNA of the CDR3 is TGTGCCAGCAGCTTAAGAGGCGGGCAGAGCTCCTATAATTCACCCCTCCACTTT. It encodes CASSLRGGQSSYNSPLHF.

This chain uses TRBV4-1 with TRBJ2-1, with TRBD2 as a possible D gene (6 bases). V was clipped by 3 bases and J by 6 bases, with 21 bases between them. The length of the CDR3 is 17 residues. CDR1 and CDR2 from the germline V gene are MGHRA and YSYEKL. This CDR3 is CASSQKSPGLNINEQFF. In DNA, the CDR3 is TGCGCCAGCAGCCAGAAGTCCCCGGGACTTAATATCAATGAGCAGTTCTTC.

The chain links TRBV6-4 to TRBJ2-2, with 11 bases aligning to TRBD2. The CDR3 is 14 amino acids. V was clipped by 2 bases and J by 7 bases; unmatched bases: 0. The germline V gene encodes CDR1 MRHNA and CDR2 SNTAGT. The CDR3 here is CASSDGLAGGELFF. The CDR3 region has the DNA TGTGCCAGCAGTGACGGACTAGCGGGCGGGGAGCTGTTTTTT.

The chain has TRBV6-6 and TRBJ2-3; 8 nucleotides match TRBD2. Germline V gene sequence: CDR1 MNHNY, CDR2 SVGAGI (reference sequence). This CDR3 has 14 residues. Germline trimming cut 6 bases from V and 6 bases from J; bases unmatched to any gene: 8. The CDR3 here is CASSRAGGPDTQYF. DNA for the CDR3: TGTGCCAGCAGCAGGGCGGGGGGCCCCGATACGCAGTATTTT.

J is TRBJ1-1 and V is TRBV7-6; 8 nucleotides agree with TRBD1. This CDR3 has 16 residues. Germline V gene sequence: CDR1 SGHVS, CDR2 FNYEAQ. Trimming took 1 base from V and 3 from J; bases not matched to a gene: 7. CDR3 DNA sequence: TGTGCCAGCAGCTTAGTGAAGAGCAGGGGGCACACTGAAGCTTTCTTT. As protein: CASSLVKSRGHTEAFF.

The chain couples TRBV30 to TRBJ2-1; D unresolved. The germline V gene encodes CDR1 GTSNPN and CDR2 SVGIG (reference sequence). The CDR3 is 16 amino acids. With 2 bases removed from V and 2 bases from J, the gap between germline ends came to 16 bases. CDR3 in DNA: TGTGCCTGGAGTCCCCGACTGAGCTCCCCCTACAATGAGCAGTTCTTC. Protein product: CAWSPRLSSPYNEQFF.

V gene TRBV11-3 combines with J gene TRBJ2-2, with 8 bases fitting TRBD2. Unmatched junction bases numbered 8, after V lost 4 bases and J lost 7 bases. This CDR3 spans 15 amino acids. CDR1 is SGHNT, CDR2 YENEEA, per germline. The CDR3 reads CASSSLRGGDGELFF. For the CDR3, the DNA is TGTGCCAGCAGCTCTCTACGGGGGGGCGACGGGGAGCTGTTTTTT.

V usage is TRBV7-9 and J usage is TRBJ2-5; D ambiguous. V was cut by 5 bases and J by 2 bases, with 21 bases left in between. Germline V gene lookup returns CDR1 SEHNR and CDR2 FQNEAQ (reference sequence). This CDR3 comprises 17 residues. CDR3 in DNA: TGTGCCAGCAGCCCCCCACGAGCTCCCCAAATTCAAGAGACCCAGTACTTC. It codes for CASSPPRAPQIQETQYF.

V and J are TRBV19 and TRBJ2-2, with D perhaps TRBD2 (5 bases). The V and J ends lost 5 bases and 5 bases respectively, with 12 bases between them. CDR3 length equals 14 residues. Germline lookup yields CDR1 LNHDA and CDR2 SQIVND (reference sequence). The CDR3 here is CASSAGYLTGELFF. The CDR3 bases are TGTGCCAGTAGTGCGGGCTACCTGACCGGGGAGCTGTTTTTT.

The CDR3 loop reads CAWSVLDFTPPYNEQFF. DNA of the CDR3: TGTGCCTGGAGTGTACTTGACTTTACGCCGCCGTACAATGAGCAGTTCTTC. This sequence joins TRBV30 and TRBJ2-1; D not resolved. Germline CDR1 reads GTSNPN; CDR2 reads SVGIG (reference sequence). Trimming stripped 0 bases from V and 4 bases from J, with 19 bases between. The CDR3 runs to 17 residues.

The chain couples TRBV14 to TRBJ2-7, with 8 bases identical to TRBD1. Looked up from germline, CDR1 is SGHDN and CDR2 is FVKESK. The junction had 12 bases not matched to a gene; V was cut back by 4 bases and J by 4 bases. The CDR3 is 16 amino acids. This CDR3 reads CASSPKRQGNMYEQYF. In nucleotides, the CDR3 is TGTGCCAGCAGCCCAAAACGACAGGGGAATATGTACGAGCAGTACTTC.

The chain has TRBV5-6 and TRBJ2-7; weak D call: TRBD1 (6 bases). The V gene lost 4 bases and the J gene lost 0 bases, with 17 bases spanning the gap. The germline V gene has CDR1 SGHDT and CDR2 YYEEEE. The CDR3 covers 16 residues. Here the CDR3 DNA reads TGTGCCAGCAGCCATCTTACCCAGGGGAACTCCTACGAGCAGTACTTC. Amino acid sequence: CASSHLTQGNSYEQYF.

The genes are TRBV5-6 and TRBJ2-7, with D perhaps TRBD1 (6 bases). This CDR3 contains 14 residues. Trimming pared 2 bases from V and 2 bases from J, leaving 11 bases between. Germline assignment: CDR1 SGHDT and CDR2 YYEEEE. DNA for the CDR3: TGTGCCAGCAGCTTCGGACAGACAACCTACGAGCAGTACTTC. It translates to CASSFGQTTYEQYF.

The chain couples TRBV30 to TRBJ2-5, with 10 bases lining up with TRBD2. The V gene end was trimmed by 0 bases and the J gene end by 5 bases; junction bases not matched to a gene: 3. Germline V gives CDR1 GTSNPN, CDR2 SVGIG (reference sequence). The CDR3 covers 14 residues. The CDR3 spells CAWSVLAGRETQYF. The CDR3 DNA reads as TGTGCCTGGAGTGTACTAGCGGGGAGGGAGACCCAGTACTTC.

This CDR3 is CAWGTGARSGYTF. In DNA, the CDR3 is TGTGCCTGGGGGACAGGGGCGAGATCGGGCTACACCTTC. J is TRBJ1-2 and V is TRBV30, with TRBD1 identical over 10 bases. After removal of 5 bases from V and 8 bases from J, the junction contained 8 bases not matched to a gene. This CDR3 contains 13 residues. From germline, CDR1 is GTSNPN and CDR2 SVGIG (reference sequence).

The rearrangement uses TRBV5-1 and TRBJ2-1, with unresolved D. Germline CDR1 is SGHRS and CDR2 is YFSETQ. V shed 0 bases and J shed 5 bases, with 6 bases lying between them. The CDR3 extends over 13 amino acids. DNA for the CDR3: TGCGCCAGCAGCTTGGGAGACAACAATGAGCAGTTCTTC. Translated: CASSLGDNNEQFF.

This rearrangement joins TRBV5-4 to TRBJ1-4, with 9 bases matching TRBD1. Germline lookup yields CDR1 SGHNT and CDR2 YYREEE (reference sequence). This CDR3 spans 17 amino acids. The V and J ends lost 0 bases and 3 bases, in that order; junction bases with no gene match: 6. The CDR3, as DNA: TGTGCCAGCAGCTTGGCCGGACAGGGGCGGGCTAATGAAAAACTGTTTTTT. Amino acids: CASSLAGQGRANEKLFF.

V and J are TRBV28 and TRBJ2-7; D is perhaps TRBD2 (6 bases). The V gene lost 7 bases and the J gene lost 0 bases, with 16 bases spanning the gap. The CDR3 has 15 amino acids. Per germline, CDR1 MDHEN and CDR2 SYDVKM. CDR3 amino acids: CASIPQRAHSYEQYF. The CDR3 bases are TGTGCCAGCATCCCCCAGCGGGCCCACTCCTACGAGCAGTACTTC.

The chain joins TRBV2 to TRBJ1-5; D unresolved. There are 12 residues in the CDR3. V was trimmed by 7 bases and J by 3 bases, leaving 7 bases between them. CDR1 and CDR2 (germline): SNHLY, FYNNEI. The CDR3 loop reads CASTEDNQPQHF. The CDR3, as DNA: TGTGCCAGCACGGAGGACAATCAGCCCCAGCATTTT.

The genes are TRBV7-9 and TRBJ1-2, with a weak D call TRBD1 (6 bases). Per germline, CDR1 SEHNR and CDR2 FQNEAQ (reference sequence). The CDR3 loop spans 17 amino acids. Between the trimmed V and J ends, which lost 3 bases and 3 bases, there was a span of 20 bases. The CDR3 spells CASSLLGQRQTDYGYTF. Here the CDR3 DNA reads TGTGCCAGCAGCTTGCTCGGACAGAGACAGACCGACTATGGCTACACCTTC.

The CDR3 loop is CASSLAAGGQPQHF. In DNA, the CDR3 is TGTGCCAGCAGCTTAGCGGCCGGCGGTCAGCCCCAGCATTTT. V usage is TRBV7-2 and J usage is TRBJ1-5; the D is unclear. Between the trimmed V and J ends, which lost 0 bases and 6 bases, there was a span of 9 bases. Germline V gives CDR1 SGHTA, CDR2 FQGNSA. The CDR3 has 14 amino acids.

V and J are TRBV5-1 and TRBJ2-5; 8 nucleotides agree with TRBD1. Germline V gene sequence: CDR1 SGHRS, CDR2 YFSETQ. Trimming cost V 6 bases and J 2 bases; bases outside gene matches: 6. CDR3 length: 14 amino acids. The CDR3 sequence is CASMNGQGQETQYF. The CDR3 DNA reads as TGCGCCAGCATGAATGGACAGGGTCAAGAGACCCAGTACTTC.

The chain couples TRBV5-1 to TRBJ2-5; 8 bases agree with TRBD1. The DNA end lines up better with TRBJ2-7; the J call may be wrong. This CDR3 has 14 amino acids. Germline V CDR1 and CDR2: SGHRS, YFSETQ. The CDR3 nucleotides read TGCGCCAGCAGCTCCGGGACAGGCGACTACGAGCAGTACTTC. It is translated as CASSSGTGDYEQYF.

This rearrangement joins TRBV7-2 to TRBJ2-4; 9 bases are a match to TRBD2. The CDR3 totals 16 residues. Trimming took 2 bases from V and 2 from J; bases not matched to a gene: 4. Germline V gene data show CDR1 as SGHTA and CDR2 as FQGNSA. CDR3 sequence (DNA): TGTGCCAGCAGCTTACTGGCGGGGGGGCCCAAAAACATTCAGTACTTC. It specifies CASSLLAGGPKNIQYF.

The chain carries TRBV14 and TRBJ1-1; TRBD1 agrees at 7 bases. The CDR3 consists of 15 residues. In germline, CDR1 is SGHDN, CDR2 FVKESK. V shed 1 base, J shed 4 bases, and the junction held 6 bases outside the gene matches. CDR3 loop: CASSQGAGGFTEAFF. The CDR3 bases are TGTGCCAGCAGCCAAGGCGCAGGGGGTTTCACTGAAGCTTTCTTT.